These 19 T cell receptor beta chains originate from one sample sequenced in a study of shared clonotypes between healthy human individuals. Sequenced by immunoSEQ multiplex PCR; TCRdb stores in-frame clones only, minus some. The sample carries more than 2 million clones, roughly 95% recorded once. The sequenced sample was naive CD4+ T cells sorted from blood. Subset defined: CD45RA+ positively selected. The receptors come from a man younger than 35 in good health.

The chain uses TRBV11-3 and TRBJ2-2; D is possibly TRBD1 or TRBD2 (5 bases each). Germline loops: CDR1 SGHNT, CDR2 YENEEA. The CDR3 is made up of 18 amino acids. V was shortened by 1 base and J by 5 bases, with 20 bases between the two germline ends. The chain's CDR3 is CASSLALMGVVGTGELFF. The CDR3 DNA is TGTGCCAGCAGCTTAGCCCTTATGGGGGTAGTAGGTACCGGGGAGCTGTTTTTT.

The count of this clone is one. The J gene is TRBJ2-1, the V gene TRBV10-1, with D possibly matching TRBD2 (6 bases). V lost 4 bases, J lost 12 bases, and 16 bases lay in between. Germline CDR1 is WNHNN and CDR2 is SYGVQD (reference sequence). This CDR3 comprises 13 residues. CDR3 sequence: CASSGSSLGGQFF. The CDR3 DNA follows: TGCGCCAGCAGTGGATCGTCATTGGGAGGGCAGTTCTTC.

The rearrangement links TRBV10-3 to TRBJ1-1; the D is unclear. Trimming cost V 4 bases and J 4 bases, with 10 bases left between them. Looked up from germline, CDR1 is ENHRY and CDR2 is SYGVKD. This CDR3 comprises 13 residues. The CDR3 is CAISGTAFTEAFF. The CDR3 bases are TGTGCCATCAGTGGAACAGCCTTCACTGAAGCTTTCTTT.

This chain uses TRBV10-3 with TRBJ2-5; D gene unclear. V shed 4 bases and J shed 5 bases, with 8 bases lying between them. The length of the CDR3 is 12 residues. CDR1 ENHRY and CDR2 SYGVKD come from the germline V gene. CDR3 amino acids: CAISVTRETQYF. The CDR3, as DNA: TGTGCCATCAGTGTGACCCGGGAGACCCAGTACTTC.

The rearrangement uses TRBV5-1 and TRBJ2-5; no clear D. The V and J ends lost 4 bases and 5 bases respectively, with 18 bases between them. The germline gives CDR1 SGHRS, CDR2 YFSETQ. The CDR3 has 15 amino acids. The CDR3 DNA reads TGCGCCAGCAGCCTGCGGACCCGCCTGTGGGAGACCCAGTACTTC. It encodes CASSLRTRLWETQYF.

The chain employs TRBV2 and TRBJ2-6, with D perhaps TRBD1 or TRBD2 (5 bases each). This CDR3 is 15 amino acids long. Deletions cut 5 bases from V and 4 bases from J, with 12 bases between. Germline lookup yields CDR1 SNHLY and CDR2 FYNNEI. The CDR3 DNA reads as TGTGCCAGCAGTTACGAGGGGTCCGGGGCCAACGTCCTGACTTTC. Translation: CASSYEGSGANVLTF.

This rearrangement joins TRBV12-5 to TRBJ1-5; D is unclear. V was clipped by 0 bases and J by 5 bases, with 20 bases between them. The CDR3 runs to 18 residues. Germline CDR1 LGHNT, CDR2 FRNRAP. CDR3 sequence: CASGLVQWGRVSHQPQHF. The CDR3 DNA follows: TGTGCTAGTGGTTTGGTACAATGGGGAAGGGTCAGCCATCAGCCCCAGCATTTT. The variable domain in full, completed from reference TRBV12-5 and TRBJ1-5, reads DARVTQTPRHKVTEMGQEVTMRCQPILGHNTVFWYRQTMMQGLELLAYFRNRAPLDDSGMPKDRFSAEMPDATLATLKIQPSEPRDSAVYFCASGLVQWGRVSHQPQHFGDGTRLSIL.

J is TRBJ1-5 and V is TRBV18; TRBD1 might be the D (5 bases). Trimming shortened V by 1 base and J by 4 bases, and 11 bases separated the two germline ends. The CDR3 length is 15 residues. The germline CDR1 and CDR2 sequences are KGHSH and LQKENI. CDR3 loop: CASSPRGGVNQPQHF. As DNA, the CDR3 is TGTGCCAGCTCACCACGAGGAGGGGTAAATCAGCCCCAGCATTTT.

The CDR3 DNA follows: TGTGCCTGGAGTGTACTTGGGACAGCCTACGAGCAGTACTTC. Encoded protein: CAWSVLGTAYEQYF. This chain uses TRBV30 with TRBJ2-7; 7 bases are shared with TRBD1. Germline CDR1 and CDR2: GTSNPN and SVGIG (reference sequence). Unmatched junction bases numbered 4, after V lost 0 bases and J lost 2 bases. CDR3 size: 14 residues.

In DNA form, the CDR3 reads TGTGCCTCCCGGGAATCCTATAATTCACCCCTCCACTTT. Protein sequence: CASRESYNSPLHF. This chain connects TRBV27 to TRBJ1-6; D unclear. The CDR3 sequence is 13 residues long. The ends were cut back, 11 bases at V and 1 base at J, with 9 bases in the middle. Germline V CDR1 and CDR2: MNHEY, SMNVEV (reference sequence).

The CDR3 protein is CASSLVKETQYF. The CDR3 region has the DNA TGTGCCAGCAGCTTGGTAAAAGAGACCCAGTACTTC. The chain has TRBV7-6 and TRBJ2-5; D is unclear. The CDR3 runs to 12 residues. In germline, CDR1 is SGHVS, CDR2 FNYEAQ. V lost 3 bases and J 3 bases, leaving 5 bases between the germline ends.

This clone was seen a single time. CDR3 DNA: TGTGCCAGCAGTTTTAGCAGGGCTGGGATCAATGAGCAGTTCTTC. Translating gives CASSFSRAGINEQFF. V and J are TRBV28 and TRBJ2-1; possible D gene TRBD1, 5 bases. Per the germline V gene, CDR1 is MDHEN and CDR2 is SYDVKM. V lost 3 bases and J 6 bases, leaving 15 bases between the germline ends. This CDR3 contains 15 residues.

DNA for the CDR3: TGTGCCAGCAGTGAATCCCGAACGAACACCGGGGAGCTGTTTTTT. Its protein is CASSESRTNTGELFF. The chain carries TRBV25-1 and TRBJ2-2; D is ambiguous. Germline V lookup: CDR1 MGHDK, CDR2 SYGVNS. Trimming removed 1 base at V and 0 bases at J, with 6 bases between. The CDR3 has 15 amino acids. Together with reference TRBV25-1 and TRBJ2-2, the CDR3 gives the full variable domain: EADIYQTPRYLVIGTGKKITLECSQTMGHDKMYWYQQDPGMELHLIHYSYGVNSTEKGDLSSESTVSRIRTEHFPLTLESARPSHTSQYLCASSESRTNTGELFFGEGSRLTVL.

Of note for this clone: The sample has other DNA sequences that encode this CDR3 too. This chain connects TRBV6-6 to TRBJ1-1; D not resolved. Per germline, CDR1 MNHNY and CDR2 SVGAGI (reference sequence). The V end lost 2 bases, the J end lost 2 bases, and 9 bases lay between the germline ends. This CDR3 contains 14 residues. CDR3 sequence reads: CASSYAGSNTEAFF. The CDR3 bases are TGTGCCAGCAGTTACGCGGGGAGCAACACTGAAGCTTTCTTT.

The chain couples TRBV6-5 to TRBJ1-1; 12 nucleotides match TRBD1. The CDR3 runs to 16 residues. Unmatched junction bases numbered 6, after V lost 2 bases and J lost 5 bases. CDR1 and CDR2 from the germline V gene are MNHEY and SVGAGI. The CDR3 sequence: CASSYLRDRGRTEAFF. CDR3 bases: TGTGCCAGCAGTTACCTCCGGGACAGGGGGCGTACTGAAGCTTTCTTT.

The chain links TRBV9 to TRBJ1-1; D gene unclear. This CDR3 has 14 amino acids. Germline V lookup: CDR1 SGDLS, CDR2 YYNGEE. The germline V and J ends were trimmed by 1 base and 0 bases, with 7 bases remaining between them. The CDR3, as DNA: TGTGCCAGCAGCGTATCAGGTGTGAACACTGAAGCTTTCTTT. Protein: CASSVSGVNTEAFF.

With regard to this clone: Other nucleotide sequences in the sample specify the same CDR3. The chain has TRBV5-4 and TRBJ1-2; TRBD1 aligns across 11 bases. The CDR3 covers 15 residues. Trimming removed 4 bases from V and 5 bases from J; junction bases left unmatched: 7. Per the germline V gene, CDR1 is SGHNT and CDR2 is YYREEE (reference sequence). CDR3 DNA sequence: TGTGCCAGCAGCCTCGGACAGGGGGCGCGATATGGCTACACCTTC. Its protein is CASSLGQGARYGYTF.

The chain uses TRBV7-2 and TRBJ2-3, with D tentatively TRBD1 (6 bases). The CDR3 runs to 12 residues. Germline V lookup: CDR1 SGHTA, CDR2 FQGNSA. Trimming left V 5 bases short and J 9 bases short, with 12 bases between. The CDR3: CASSPTGLTQYF. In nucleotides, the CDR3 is TGTGCCAGCAGCCCGACAGGCTTGACGCAGTATTTT.

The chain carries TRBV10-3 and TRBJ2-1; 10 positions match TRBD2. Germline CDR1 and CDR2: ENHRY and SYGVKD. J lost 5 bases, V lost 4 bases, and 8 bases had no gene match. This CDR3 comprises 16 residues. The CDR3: CAISVSSGGANNEQFF. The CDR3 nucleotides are TGTGCCATCAGTGTTTCTAGCGGGGGAGCAAACAATGAGCAGTTCTTC.